The 3 T cell receptor beta chains presented below share a single source sample, sequenced in a study of T cell clonality in common variable immunodeficiency. Generated by immunoSEQ multiplex PCR, the TCRdb table keeps only in-frame clones and is missing some. This set yields about 19,000 clones and no singletons; the top ten hold approximately 7%. Their cognate antigens are unknown. Whole-study results and caveats: Common variable immunodeficiency TCR beta sequences reportedly had fewer deletions and N-nucleotide insertions.

Sequencing was done on a sample of peripheral blood mononuclear cells. The receptors derive from a human donor with common variable immunodeficiency.

Concerning this clone itself: The read is 3 residues too short to cover the CDR3 end, so that end is filled in from the germline J gene. The chain has TRBV7-9 and TRBJ2-2, with TRBD1 matching 7 bases. Trimming cost V 5 bases and J 4 bases; bases outside gene matches: 4. Germline CDR1 reads SEHNR; CDR2 reads FQNEAQ (reference sequence). The CDR3 consists of 14 residues. CDR3 bases read: TGTGCCAGCAGCCAGACAGGGATCACCGGGGAG. Translating gives CASSQTGITGE. The entire CDR3 protein reads CASSQTGITGELFF.

This clone was seen ten or more times. The read halts 3 residues ahead of the CDR3 end, with the missing end drawn from the germline J gene. The V gene is TRBV10-3, the J gene TRBJ2-5; unclear D gene. Germline V gene sequence: CDR1 ENHRY, CDR2 SYGVKD. Trimming stripped 0 bases from V and 5 bases from J, with 4 bases between. The CDR3 is 12 residues long. The CDR3 sequence: CAISESSETQYF. CDR3 DNA, as far as it was read: TGTGCCATCAGTGAGTCTTCTGAGACC.

With regard to this clone: The read ends 3 residues shy of where the CDR3 ends; the end is completed using the germline J gene. This chain links TRBV7-9 with TRBJ1-3; TRBD1 matches 7 bases. V shed 4 bases, J shed 1 base, and the junction held 4 bases outside the gene matches. Per the germline V gene, CDR1 is SEHNR and CDR2 is FQNEAQ (reference sequence). The CDR3 extends over 15 amino acids. Incomplete CDR3 DNA: TGTGCCAGCAGCTACGACAGGGATTCTGGAAACACC. Protein: CASSYDRDSGNT. The full CDR3 sequence reads CASSYDRDSGNTIYF.